This is a list of T cell receptor beta chains from one sample in a study of T cell responses to AZD1222 COVID-19 vaccine. The repertoire was sequenced with immunoSEQ multiplex PCR; TCRdb's copy has only in-frame clones and lacks some. Altogether roughly 120,000 clones are present, around 89% being singletons, with the ten largest covering about 7.4%. The specimen comprised peripheral blood, sampled 28 days after the second AZD1222 dose. The receptors shown here come from an adult who received the AZD1222 COVID-19 vaccine. Each CDR3 is given with its conserved first and last residue.

v_call	j_call	cdr3_aa
TRBV16	TRBJ2-5	CASSHWTSGRQETQYF
TRBV6-2/TRBV6-3	TRBJ2-7	CASSSGGRYEQYF
TRBV10-3	TRBJ1-1	CAISDPGRGPTEAFF
TRBV24-1	TRBJ1-5	CATRGSINQPQHF
TRBV7-3	TRBJ2-2	CASSPGDLAGGSGELFF
TRBV4-1	TRBJ2-7	CASSQESSGRYEQYF
TRBV28	TRBJ2-7	CASSRAIPYEQYF
TRBV4-2	TRBJ2-1	CASSQDRGSGGLYNEQFF
TRBV5-1	TRBJ2-3	CASSTTGILSTDTQYF
TRBV5-5	TRBJ1-5	CASSFGDTYSNQPQHF
TRBV5-6	TRBJ1-1	CASRWTVNTEAFF
TRBV29-1	TRBJ2-2	CSVDRRGGNTGELFF
TRBV3-1/TRBV3-2	TRBJ1-3	CASSQGQGNTIYF
TRBV5-1	TRBJ2-7	CASSFSGGTSYEQYF
TRBV28	TRBJ1-6	CASSLWGQGGSPLHF
TRBV2	TRBJ2-7	CASTLQNYEQYF
TRBV9	TRBJ2-1	CASSVGGDSYNEQFF
TRBV6-5	TRBJ1-6	CASRGQTSYNSPLHF
TRBV29-1	TRBJ1-1	CSARDHLAFF
TRBV27	TRBJ1-5	CASSLRGQPQHF
TRBV19	TRBJ2-1	CASTWGPLEHNEQFF
TRBV28	TRBJ1-5	CASRTALEVDNQPQHF
TRBV11-2	TRBJ2-7	CASSFDGGRVEQYF
TRBV7-3	TRBJ2-2	CASSPTSGSTGELFF
TRBV27	TRBJ1-6	CASSRQGSSYNSPLHF
TRBV10-2	TRBJ2-7	CASSAGFFYEQYF
TRBV4-3	TRBJ2-7	CASSQAVAGGTYEQYF
TRBV5-1	TRBJ2-5	CASSLGGGETQYF
TRBV6-1	TRBJ1-5	CASSETGPYQPQHF
TRBV5-1	TRBJ2-3	CASSLAPNTDTQYF
TRBV2	TRBJ2-7	CASSEAADRGYEQYF
TRBV6-2/TRBV6-3	TRBJ2-5	CASSYSKTGSETQYF
TRBV19	TRBJ1-5	CASSTFRGGGQPQHF
TRBV7-9	TRBJ2-7	CASSLANEQYF
TRBV5-6	TRBJ2-7	CASSLGGYEQYF
TRBV30	TRBJ1-1	CAWSVARGAFF
TRBV30	TRBJ1-1	CAWSSTGGMRTEAFF
TRBV7-8	TRBJ2-2	CASSYGKNTGELFF
TRBV27	TRBJ2-3	CASSLVGSTYTDTQYF
TRBV12-3/TRBV12-4	TRBJ2-5	CASSTDRVETQYF
TRBV2	TRBJ1-2	CASALGAGVYYGYTF
TRBV28	TRBJ2-7	CASTLKYSSYEQYF
TRBV6-5	TRBJ2-7	CASSWDRVGEQYF
TRBV21-1	TRBJ2-5	CASSKAANQETQYF
TRBV5-6	TRBJ1-2	CASSLGGQSYGYTF
TRBV4-2	TRBJ1-5	CASSQVGADQPQHF
TRBV30	TRBJ1-1	CAWTLNRDTEAFF
TRBV27	TRBJ2-3	CASSSSALPTDTQYF
TRBV24-1	TRBJ2-5	CATSDYTEYQETQYF
TRBV7-9	TRBJ2-7	CASTTENYEQYF
TRBV19	TRBJ2-1	CASSIGSGGRGRYNEQFF
TRBV9	TRBJ1-1	CASSQRGRGTEAFF
TRBV6-5	TRBJ1-1	CASSFGATPEAFF
TRBV27	TRBJ2-5	CASSLWSGLETQYF
TRBV4-1	TRBJ2-2	CASSQVRASRPNTGELFF
TRBV28	TRBJ2-5	CASRLQTAQETQYF
TRBV5-5	TRBJ2-7	CATQDSGTSAYEQYF